This T cell receptor beta chain was captured in a study of shared clonotypes between healthy human individuals. Overall study findings and caveats: It was anticipated that sequencing depth would influence how many clonotypes donors shared.

A word on this clone: Its target is unknown.

Donors were Caucasian adults residing in Nashville, Tennessee, USA. Between the trimmed V and J ends, which lost 2 bases and 9 bases, there was a span of 14 bases. CDR1 is MNHEY and CDR2 is SMNVEV in the germline V gene (reference sequence). The CDR3 is made up of 13 amino acids. Replicate PCRs for unsorted PBMC used 250 to 300 ng DNA (about 27,000 T cell genomes). Assay: immunoSEQ multiplex PCR; the TCRdb copy retains only in-frame clones and omits some. The table includes some 500,000 clones, 70% to 80% detected once. Sequenced sample: PBMCs. The V and J genes are TRBV27 and TRBJ2-7; D is perhaps TRBD1 or TRBD2 (5 bases each). The receptor was isolated from a woman aged 40 to 50 in good health. Some clones in this sample may be carry-over from other donors' samples. In DNA form, the CDR3 reads TGTGCCAGCAGTTTAGGGGGAGACGTCGGGCAGTACTTC. Translation: CASSLGGDVGQYF.